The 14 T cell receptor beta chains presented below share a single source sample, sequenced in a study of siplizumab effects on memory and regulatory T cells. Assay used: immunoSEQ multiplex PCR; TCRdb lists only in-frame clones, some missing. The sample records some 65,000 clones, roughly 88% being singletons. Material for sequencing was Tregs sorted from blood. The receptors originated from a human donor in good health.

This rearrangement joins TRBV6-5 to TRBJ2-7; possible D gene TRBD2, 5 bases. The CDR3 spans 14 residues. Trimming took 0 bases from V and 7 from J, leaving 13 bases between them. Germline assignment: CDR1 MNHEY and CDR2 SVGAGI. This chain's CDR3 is CASSYSGGPGEQYF. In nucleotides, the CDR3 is TGTGCCAGCAGTTACTCGGGCGGGCCTGGGGAGCAGTACTTC.

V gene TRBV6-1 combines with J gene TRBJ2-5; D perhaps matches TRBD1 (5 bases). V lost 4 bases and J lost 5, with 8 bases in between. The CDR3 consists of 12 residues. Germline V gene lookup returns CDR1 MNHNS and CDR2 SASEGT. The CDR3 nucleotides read TGTGCCAGCAGTGCCTACAGGGAGACCCAGTACTTC. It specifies CASSAYRETQYF.

In DNA, the CDR3 is TGTGCCAGCAGTCCCGGGACCCGCGCCCGAAACACCATATATTTT. Encoded protein: CASSPGTRARNTIYF. The genes are TRBV28 and TRBJ1-3; possible D gene TRBD1, 5 bases. V was pared by 5 bases and J by 5 bases, with 16 bases between. Germline loops: CDR1 MDHEN, CDR2 SYDVKM. The CDR3 length is 15 residues.

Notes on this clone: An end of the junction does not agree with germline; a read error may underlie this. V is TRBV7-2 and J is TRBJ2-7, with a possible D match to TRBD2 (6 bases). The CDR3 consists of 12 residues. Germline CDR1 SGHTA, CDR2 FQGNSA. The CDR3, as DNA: TGTGCCAGCAGCATGAGCGGGCGGATACTCGGTTTC. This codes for CASSMSGRILGF.

CDR3 sequence reads: CASSRYSYEQYF. CDR3 sequence (DNA): TGCGCCAGCAGCCGGTACTCCTACGAGCAGTACTTC. This chain joins TRBV5-1 and TRBJ2-7; D is unresolved. The V and J ends lost 4 bases and 0 bases respectively, with 5 bases between them. CDR3 length: 12 residues. Germline CDR1 reads SGHRS; CDR2 reads YFSETQ.

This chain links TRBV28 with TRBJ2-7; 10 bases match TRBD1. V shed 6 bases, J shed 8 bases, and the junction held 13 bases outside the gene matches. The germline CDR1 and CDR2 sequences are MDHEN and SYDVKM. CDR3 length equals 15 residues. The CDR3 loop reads CASRFRDRGSLQQYF. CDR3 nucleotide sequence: TGTGCCAGCAGATTCCGGGACAGGGGTTCTTTACAGCAGTACTTC.

CDR3 region: CASSLPSGNTIYF. Written as DNA, the CDR3 is TGCGCCAGCAGCTTGCCATCTGGAAACACCATATATTTT. The rearrangement links TRBV5-1 to TRBJ1-3; no definite D call. Germline V gives CDR1 SGHRS, CDR2 YFSETQ. CDR3 length: 13 residues. The V and J ends lost 1 base and 1 base respectively, with 3 bases between them.

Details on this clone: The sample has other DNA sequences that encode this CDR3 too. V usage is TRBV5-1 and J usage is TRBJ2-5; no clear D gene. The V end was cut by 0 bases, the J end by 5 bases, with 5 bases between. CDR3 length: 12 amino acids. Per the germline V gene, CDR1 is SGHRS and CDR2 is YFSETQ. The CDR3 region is CASSLVGETQYF. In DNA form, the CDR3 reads TGCGCCAGCAGCTTGGTGGGTGAGACCCAGTACTTC.

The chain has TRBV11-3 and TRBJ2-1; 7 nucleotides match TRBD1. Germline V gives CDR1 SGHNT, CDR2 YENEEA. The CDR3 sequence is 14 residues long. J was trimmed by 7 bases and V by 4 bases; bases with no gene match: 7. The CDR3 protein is CASSSGTARNEQFF. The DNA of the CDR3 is TGTGCCAGCAGCTCCGGGACAGCCCGGAATGAGCAGTTCTTC. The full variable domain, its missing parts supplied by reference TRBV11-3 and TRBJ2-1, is EAGVVQSPRYKIIEKKQPVAFWCNPISGHNTLYWYLQNLGQGPELLIRYENEEAVDDSQLPKDRFSAERLKGVDSTLKIQPAELGDSAVYLCASSSGTARNEQFFGPGTRLTVL.

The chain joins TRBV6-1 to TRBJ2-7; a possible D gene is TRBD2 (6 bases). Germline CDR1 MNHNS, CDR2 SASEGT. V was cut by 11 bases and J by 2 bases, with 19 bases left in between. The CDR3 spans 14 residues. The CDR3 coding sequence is TGTGCCCGTTCCTTTCGGGGGTCCCCCTACGAGCAGTACTTC. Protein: CARSFRGSPYEQYF.

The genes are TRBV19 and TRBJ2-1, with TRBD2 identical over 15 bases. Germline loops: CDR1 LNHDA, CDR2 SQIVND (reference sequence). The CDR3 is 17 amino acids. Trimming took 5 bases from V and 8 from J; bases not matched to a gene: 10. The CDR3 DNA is TGTGCCAGTAGTCTTTCCACCGGGACTAGCGGGAGGTATGAGCAGTTCTTC. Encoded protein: CASSLSTGTSGRYEQFF.

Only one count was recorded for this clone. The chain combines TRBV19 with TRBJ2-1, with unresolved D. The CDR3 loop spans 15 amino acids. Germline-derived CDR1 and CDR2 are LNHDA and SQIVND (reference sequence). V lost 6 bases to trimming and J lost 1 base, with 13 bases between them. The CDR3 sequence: CASSSTLESYNEQFF. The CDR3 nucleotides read TGTGCCAGTAGCTCCACGTTGGAATCCTACAATGAGCAGTTCTTC.

The CDR3: CASSAVAKNIQYF. As DNA, the CDR3 is TGTGCCAGCTCAGCCGTAGCCAAAAACATTCAGTACTTC. The chain uses TRBV18 and TRBJ2-4, with D hard to call. Per the germline V gene, CDR1 is KGHSH and CDR2 is LQKENI. V gave up 5 bases and J gave up 0 bases, with 5 bases separating them. The CDR3 loop spans 13 amino acids.

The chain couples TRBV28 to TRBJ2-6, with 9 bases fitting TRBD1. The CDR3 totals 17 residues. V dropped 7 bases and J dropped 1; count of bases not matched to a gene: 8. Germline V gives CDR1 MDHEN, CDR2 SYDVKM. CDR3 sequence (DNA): TGTGCCAGCAACCCGGACAGGGGAATTTCTGGGGCCAACGTCCTGACTTTC. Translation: CASNPDRGISGANVLTF.